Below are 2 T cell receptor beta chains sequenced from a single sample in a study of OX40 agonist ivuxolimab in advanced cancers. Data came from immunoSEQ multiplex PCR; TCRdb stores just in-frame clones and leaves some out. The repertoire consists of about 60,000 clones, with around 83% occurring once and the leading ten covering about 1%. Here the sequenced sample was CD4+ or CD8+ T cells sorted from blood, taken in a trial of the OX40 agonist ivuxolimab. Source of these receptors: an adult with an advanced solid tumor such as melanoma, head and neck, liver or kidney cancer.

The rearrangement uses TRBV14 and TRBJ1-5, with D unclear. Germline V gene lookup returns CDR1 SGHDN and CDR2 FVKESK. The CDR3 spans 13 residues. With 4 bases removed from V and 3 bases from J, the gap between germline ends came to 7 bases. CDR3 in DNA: TGTGCCAGCAGCCGGACTGACAATCAGCCCCAGCATTTT. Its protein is CASSRTDNQPQHF.

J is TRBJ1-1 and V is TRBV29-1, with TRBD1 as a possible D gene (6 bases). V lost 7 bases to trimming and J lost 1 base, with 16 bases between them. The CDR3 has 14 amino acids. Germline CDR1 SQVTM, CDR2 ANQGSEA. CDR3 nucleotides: TGCAGCGCCTTGGGGGCCATGAGGAACACTGAAGCTTTCTTT. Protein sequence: CSALGAMRNTEAFF.